The TCR beta chain under discussion was sequenced for a study of T-cell memory formation after mild COVID-19. Deletions cut 5 bases from V and 9 bases from J, with 17 bases between. This CDR3 has 14 residues. Germline V gene sequence: CDR1 SGHTA, CDR2 FQGNSA. TCRdb processed the 5' RACE reads anew with MiXCR; each CDR3 protein has one entry. The sample has tens of thousands of distinct CDR3 sequences, around 7.2% seen once. There are many counts of this clonotype. The chain recombines TRBV7-2 with TRBJ2-1, with D perhaps TRBD2 (5 bases). The sample comprised PBMCs or a T cell subset sorted from them (not recorded which). This clonotype originated in a man in his late teens or twenties who had mild COVID-19 (a few samples of this study predate the infection). Cell type and time point are not known. The CDR3 here is CASSPDGVRGEQFF. CDR3 nucleotide sequence: TGTGCCAGCAGCCCAGACGGGGTACGAGGTGAGCAGTTCTTC.